The entry below describes one T cell receptor beta chain. Combining a sample-barcoded 5' primer with a J-beta primer mix, a second PCR ran for roughly 7 to 11 cycles. TCRdb fed the 5' RACE reads into MiXCR, producing one record per CDR3 protein. Of about 720,000 distinct CDR3 sequences detected, just under 25% appear once; the ten largest clones hold more than 3%. The sample comes from a study of blood T cells in healthy people across ages. Trimming removed 3 bases from V and 7 bases from J; junction bases left unmatched: 9. This CDR3 contains 15 residues. The same sample was also studied in work on T cells of mothers and their children.

This sequence was found in a boy younger than 18 in good health. The sample was blood. The chain combines TRBV12-3 or TRBV12-4 with TRBJ2-1; TRBD2 matches at 7 bases. CDR3 coding DNA: TGTGCCAGCAGTTTTGCGGGAGTGAAAAGGAATGAGCAGTTCTTC. It codes for CASSFAGVKRNEQFF.